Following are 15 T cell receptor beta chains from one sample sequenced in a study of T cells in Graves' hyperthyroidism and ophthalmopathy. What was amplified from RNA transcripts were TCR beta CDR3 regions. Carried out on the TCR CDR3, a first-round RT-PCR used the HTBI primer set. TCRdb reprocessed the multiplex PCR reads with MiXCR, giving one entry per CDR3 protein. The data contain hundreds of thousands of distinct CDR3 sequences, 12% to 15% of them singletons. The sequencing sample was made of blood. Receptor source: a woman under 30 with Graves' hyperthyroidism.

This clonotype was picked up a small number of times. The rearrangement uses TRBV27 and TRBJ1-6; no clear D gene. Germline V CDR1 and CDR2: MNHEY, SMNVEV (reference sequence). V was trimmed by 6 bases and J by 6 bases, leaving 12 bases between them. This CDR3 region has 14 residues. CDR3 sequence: CASSPWSRNSPLHF. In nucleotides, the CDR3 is TGTGCCAGCAGCCCTTGGTCTCGTAATTCACCCCTCCACTTT.

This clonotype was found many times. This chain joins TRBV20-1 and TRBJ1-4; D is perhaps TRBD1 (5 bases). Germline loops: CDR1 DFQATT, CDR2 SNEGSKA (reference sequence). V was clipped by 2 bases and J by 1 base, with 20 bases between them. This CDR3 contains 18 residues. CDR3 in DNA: TGCAGTGCTAGAATATCAGGAGGTCGAAGGGGAACTAATGAAAAACTGTTTTTT. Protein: CSARISGGRRGTNEKLFF.

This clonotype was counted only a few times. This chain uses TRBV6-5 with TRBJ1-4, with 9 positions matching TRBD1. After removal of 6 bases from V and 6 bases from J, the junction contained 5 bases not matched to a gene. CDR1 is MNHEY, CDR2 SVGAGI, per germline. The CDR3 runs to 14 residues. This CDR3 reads CASSYRGPDEKLFF. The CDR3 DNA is TGTGCCAGCAGCTACAGGGGGCCGGATGAAAAACTGTTTTTT.

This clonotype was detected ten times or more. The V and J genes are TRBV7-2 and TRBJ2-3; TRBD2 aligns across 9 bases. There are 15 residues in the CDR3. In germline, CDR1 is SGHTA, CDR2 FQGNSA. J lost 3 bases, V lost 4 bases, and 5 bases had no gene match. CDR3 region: CASSSFGLATDTQYF. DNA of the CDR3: TGTGCCAGCAGCTCCTTCGGACTAGCGACAGATACGCAGTATTTT.

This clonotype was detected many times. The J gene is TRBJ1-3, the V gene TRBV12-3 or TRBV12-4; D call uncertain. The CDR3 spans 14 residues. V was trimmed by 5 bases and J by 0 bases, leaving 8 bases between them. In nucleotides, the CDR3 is TGTGCCAGCAGTCCAGGTCTCTCTGGAAACACCATATATTTT. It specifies CASSPGLSGNTIYF.

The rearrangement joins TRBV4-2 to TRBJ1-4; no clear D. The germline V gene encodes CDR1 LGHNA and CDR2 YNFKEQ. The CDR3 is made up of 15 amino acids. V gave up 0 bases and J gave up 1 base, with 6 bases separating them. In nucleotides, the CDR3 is TGTGCCAGCAGCCAAGAAGAGGGAACTAATGAAAAACTGTTTTTT. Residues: CASSQEEGTNEKLFF.

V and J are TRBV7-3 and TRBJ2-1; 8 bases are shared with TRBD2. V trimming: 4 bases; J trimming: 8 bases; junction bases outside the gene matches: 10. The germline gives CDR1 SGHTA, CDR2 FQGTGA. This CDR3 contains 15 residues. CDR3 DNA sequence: TGTGCCAGCAGCTCAATTAGCGGGGAGCATTATGAGCAGTTCTTC. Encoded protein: CASSSISGEHYEQFF.

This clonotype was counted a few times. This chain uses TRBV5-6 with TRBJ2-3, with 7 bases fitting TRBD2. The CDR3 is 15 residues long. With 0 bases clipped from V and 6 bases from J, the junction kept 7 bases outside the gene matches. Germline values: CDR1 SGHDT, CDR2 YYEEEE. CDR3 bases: TGTGCCAGCAGCTTGGTGGGGGGACTATTGGATACGCAGTATTTT. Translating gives CASSLVGGLLDTQYF.

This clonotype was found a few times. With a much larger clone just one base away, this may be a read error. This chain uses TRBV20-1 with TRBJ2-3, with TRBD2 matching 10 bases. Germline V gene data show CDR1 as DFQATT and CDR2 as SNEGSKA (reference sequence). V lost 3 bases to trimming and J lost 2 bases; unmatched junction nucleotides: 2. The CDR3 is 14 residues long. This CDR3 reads CSASGTSATDTQYF. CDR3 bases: TGCAGTGCTAGCGGGACTAGCGCCACAGATACGCAGTATTTT.

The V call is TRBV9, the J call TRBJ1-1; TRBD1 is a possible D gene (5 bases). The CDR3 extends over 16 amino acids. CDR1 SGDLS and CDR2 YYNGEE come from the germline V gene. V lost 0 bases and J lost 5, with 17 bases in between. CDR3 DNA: TGTGCCAGCAGCGTAGGGCCAGGGAGGGATTGGACTGAAGCTTTCTTT. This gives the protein CASSVGPGRDWTEAFF. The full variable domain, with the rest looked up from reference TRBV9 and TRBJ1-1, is DSGVTQTPKHLITATGQRVTLRCSPRSGDLSVYWYQQSLDQGLQFLIQYYNGEERAKGNILERFSAQQFPDLHSELNLSSLELGDSALYFCASSVGPGRDWTEAFFGQGTRLTVV.

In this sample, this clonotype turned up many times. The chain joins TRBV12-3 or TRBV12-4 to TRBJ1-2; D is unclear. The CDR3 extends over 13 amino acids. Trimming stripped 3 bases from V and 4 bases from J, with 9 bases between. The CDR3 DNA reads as TGTGCCAGCAGTTTTGAGGTCGCCTATGGCTACACCTTC. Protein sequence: CASSFEVAYGYTF.

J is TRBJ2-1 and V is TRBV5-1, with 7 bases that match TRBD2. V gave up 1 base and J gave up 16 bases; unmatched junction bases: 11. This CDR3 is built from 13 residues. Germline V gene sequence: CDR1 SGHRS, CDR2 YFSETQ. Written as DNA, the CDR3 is TGCGCCAGCAGCTTGTTTAGCGGGCCCAGGATATTCTTC. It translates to CASSLFSGPRIFF.

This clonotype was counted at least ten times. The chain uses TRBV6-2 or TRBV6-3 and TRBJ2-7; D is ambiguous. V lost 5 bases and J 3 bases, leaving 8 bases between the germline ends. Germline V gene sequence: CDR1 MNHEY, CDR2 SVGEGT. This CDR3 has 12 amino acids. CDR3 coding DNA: TGTGCCAGCAGTCCCCCTATCTACGAGCAGTACTTC. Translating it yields CASSPPIYEQYF.

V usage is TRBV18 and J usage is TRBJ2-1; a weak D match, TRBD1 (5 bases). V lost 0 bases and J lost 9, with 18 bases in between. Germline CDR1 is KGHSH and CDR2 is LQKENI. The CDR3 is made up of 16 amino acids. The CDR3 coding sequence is TGTGCCAGCTCACCACCTAAGGGGATGAATAGGGGTGAGCAGTTCTTC. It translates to CASSPPKGMNRGEQFF. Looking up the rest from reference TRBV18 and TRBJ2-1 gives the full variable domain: NAGVMQNPRHLVRRRGQEARLRCSPMKGHSHVYWYRQLPEEGLKFMVYLQKENIIDESGMPKERFSAEFPKEGPSILRIQQVVRGDSAAYFCASSPPKGMNRGEQFFGPGTRLTVL.

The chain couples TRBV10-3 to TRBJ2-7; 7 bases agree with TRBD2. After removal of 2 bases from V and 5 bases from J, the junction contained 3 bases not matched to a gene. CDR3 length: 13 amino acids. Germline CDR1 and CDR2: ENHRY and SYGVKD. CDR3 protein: CAISEGLVNEQYF. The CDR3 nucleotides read TGTGCCATCAGTGAGGGACTAGTCAACGAGCAGTACTTC.